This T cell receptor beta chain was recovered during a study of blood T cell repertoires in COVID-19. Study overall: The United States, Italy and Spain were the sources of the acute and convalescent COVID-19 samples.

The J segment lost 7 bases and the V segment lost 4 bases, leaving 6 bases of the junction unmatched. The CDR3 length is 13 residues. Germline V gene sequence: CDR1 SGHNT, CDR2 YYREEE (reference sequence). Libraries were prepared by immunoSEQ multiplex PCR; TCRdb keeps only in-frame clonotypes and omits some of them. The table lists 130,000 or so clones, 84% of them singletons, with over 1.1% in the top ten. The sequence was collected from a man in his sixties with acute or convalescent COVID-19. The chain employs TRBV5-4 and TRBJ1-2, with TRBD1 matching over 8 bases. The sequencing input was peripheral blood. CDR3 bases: TGTGCCAGCAGCGGACAGGGACTAGCTGGCTACACCTTC. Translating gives CASSGQGLAGYTF.